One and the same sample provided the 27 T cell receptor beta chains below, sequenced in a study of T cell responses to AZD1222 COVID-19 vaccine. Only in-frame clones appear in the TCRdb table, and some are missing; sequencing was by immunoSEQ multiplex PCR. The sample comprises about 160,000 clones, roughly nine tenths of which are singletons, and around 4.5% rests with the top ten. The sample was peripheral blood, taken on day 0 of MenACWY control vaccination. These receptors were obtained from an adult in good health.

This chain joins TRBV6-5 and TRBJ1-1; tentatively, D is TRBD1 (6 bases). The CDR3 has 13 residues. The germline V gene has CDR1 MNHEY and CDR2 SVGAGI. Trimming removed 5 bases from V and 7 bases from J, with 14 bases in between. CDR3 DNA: TGTGCCAGCAGTACTCACAGGGTCGATGAAGCTTTCTTT. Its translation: CASSTHRVDEAFF.

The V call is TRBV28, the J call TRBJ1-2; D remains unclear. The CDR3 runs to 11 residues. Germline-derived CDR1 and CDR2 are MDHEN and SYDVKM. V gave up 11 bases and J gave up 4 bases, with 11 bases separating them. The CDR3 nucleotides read TGTGCCGCCGGTCGGACCTATGGCTACACCTTC. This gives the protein CAAGRTYGYTF.

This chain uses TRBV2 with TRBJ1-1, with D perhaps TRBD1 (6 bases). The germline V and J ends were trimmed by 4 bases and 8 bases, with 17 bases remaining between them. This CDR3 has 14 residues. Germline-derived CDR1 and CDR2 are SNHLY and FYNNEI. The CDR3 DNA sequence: TGTGCCAGCAGTGCTAAGTACAGGGTGAGGGAAGCTTTCTTT. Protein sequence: CASSAKYRVREAFF.

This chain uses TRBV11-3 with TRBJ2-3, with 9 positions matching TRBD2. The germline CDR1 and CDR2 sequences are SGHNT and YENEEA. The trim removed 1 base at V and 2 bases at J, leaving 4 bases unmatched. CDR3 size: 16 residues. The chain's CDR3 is CASSLVTSGPTDTQYF. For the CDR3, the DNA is TGTGCCAGCAGCTTAGTCACTAGCGGGCCCACAGATACGCAGTATTTT.

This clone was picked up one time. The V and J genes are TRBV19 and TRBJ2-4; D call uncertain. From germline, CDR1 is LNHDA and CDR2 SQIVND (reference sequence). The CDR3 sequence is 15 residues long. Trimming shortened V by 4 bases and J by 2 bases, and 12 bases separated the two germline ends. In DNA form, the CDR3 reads TGTGCCAGTAGTACCGGCAGCCGGACCAAAAACATTCAGTACTTC. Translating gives CASSTGSRTKNIQYF.

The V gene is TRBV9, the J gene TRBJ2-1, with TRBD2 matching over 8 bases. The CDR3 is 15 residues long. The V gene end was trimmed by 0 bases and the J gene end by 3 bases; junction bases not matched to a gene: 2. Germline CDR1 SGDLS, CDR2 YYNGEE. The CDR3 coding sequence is TGTGCCAGCAGCGTAGAACTAGCGGACTACAATGAGCAGTTCTTC. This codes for CASSVELADYNEQFF.

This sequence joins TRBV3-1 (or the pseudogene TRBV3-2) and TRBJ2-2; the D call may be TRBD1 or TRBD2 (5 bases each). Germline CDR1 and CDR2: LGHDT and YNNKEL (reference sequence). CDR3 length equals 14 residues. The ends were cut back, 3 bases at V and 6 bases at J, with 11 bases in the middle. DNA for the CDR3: TGTGCCAGCAGCCACTGGGACCGGGCCGGGGAGCTGTTTTTT. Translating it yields CASSHWDRAGELFF.

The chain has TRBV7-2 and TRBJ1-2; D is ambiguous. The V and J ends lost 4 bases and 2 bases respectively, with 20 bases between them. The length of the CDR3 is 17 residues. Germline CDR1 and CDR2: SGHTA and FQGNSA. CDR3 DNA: TGTGCCAGCAGCTCCGGGTCAGACTCCTTTTACAACTATGGCTACACCTTC. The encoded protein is CASSSGSDSFYNYGYTF.

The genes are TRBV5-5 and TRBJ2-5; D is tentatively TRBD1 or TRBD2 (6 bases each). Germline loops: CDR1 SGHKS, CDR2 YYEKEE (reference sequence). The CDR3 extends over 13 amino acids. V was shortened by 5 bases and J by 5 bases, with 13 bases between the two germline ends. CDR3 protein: CASSWGDTETQYF. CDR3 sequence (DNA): TGTGCCAGCAGTTGGGGGGACACTGAGACCCAGTACTTC. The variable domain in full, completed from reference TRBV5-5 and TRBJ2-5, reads DAGVTQSPTHLIKTRGQQVTLRCSPISGHKSVSWYQQVLGQGPQFIFQYYEKEERGRGNFPDRFSARQFPNYSSELNVNALLLGDSALYLCASSWGDTETQYFGPGTRLLVL.

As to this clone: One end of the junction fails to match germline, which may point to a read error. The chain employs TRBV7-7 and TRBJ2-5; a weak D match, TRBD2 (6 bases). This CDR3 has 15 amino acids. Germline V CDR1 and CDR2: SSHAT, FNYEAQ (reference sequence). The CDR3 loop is CASSSDRGLRETQYF. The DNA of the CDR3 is TGTGCTAGCAGCTCTGACCGGGGGTTGAGAGAGACCCAGTACTTC.

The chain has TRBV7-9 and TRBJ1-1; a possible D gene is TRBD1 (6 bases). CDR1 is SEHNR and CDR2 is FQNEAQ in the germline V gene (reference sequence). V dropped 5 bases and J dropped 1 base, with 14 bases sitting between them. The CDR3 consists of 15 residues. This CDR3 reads CASSDSGTSNTEAFF. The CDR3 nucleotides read TGTGCCAGCAGCGATTCCGGGACATCGAACACTGAAGCTTTCTTT.

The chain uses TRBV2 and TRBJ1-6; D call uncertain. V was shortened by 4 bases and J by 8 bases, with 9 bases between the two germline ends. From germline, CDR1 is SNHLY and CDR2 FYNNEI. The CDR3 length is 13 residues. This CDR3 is CASSAEGDSPLHF. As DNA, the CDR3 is TGTGCCAGCAGTGCGGAGGGTGATTCACCCCTCCACTTT.

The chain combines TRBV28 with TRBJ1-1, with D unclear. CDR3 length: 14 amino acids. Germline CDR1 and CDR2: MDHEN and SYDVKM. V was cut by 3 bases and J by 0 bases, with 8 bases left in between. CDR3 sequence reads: CASSLDQVNTEAFF. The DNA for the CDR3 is TGTGCCAGCAGTTTGGATCAGGTGAACACTGAAGCTTTCTTT. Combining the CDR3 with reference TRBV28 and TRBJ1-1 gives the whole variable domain DVKVTQSSRYLVKRTGEKVFLECVQDMDHENMFWYRQDPGLGLRLIYFSYDVKMKEKGDIPEGYSVSREKKERFSLILESASTNQTSMYLCASSLDQVNTEAFFGQGTRLTVV.

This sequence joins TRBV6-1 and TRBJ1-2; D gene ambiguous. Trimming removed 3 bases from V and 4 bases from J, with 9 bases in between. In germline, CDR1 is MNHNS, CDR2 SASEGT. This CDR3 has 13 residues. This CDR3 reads CASSEFRGYGYTF. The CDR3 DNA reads TGTGCCAGCAGTGAGTTCCGCGGCTATGGCTACACCTTC.

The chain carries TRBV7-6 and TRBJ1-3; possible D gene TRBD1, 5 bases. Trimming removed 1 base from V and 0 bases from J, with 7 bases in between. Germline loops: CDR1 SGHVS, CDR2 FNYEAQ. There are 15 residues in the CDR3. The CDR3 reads CASSLVGTSGNTIYF. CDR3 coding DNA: TGTGCCAGCAGCTTAGTTGGGACCTCTGGAAACACCATATATTTT.

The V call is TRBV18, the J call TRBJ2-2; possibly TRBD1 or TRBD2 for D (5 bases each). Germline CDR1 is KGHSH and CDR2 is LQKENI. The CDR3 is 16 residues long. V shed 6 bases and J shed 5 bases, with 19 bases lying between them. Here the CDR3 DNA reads TGTGCCAGCTCTCCGCAAGAGGGACGCACTACCGGGGAGCTGTTTTTT. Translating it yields CASSPQEGRTTGELFF. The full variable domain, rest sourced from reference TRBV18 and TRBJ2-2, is NAGVMQNPRHLVRRRGQEARLRCSPMKGHSHVYWYRQLPEEGLKFMVYLQKENIIDESGMPKERFSAEFPKEGPSILRIQQVVRGDSAAYFCASSPQEGRTTGELFFGEGSRLTVL.

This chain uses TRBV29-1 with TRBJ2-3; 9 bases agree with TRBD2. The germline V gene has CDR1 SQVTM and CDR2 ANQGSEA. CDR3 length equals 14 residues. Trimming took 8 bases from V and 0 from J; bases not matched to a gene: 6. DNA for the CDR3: TGCAGCTCCCGACTAGCGGCAAGCACAGATACGCAGTATTTT. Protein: CSSRLAASTDTQYF.

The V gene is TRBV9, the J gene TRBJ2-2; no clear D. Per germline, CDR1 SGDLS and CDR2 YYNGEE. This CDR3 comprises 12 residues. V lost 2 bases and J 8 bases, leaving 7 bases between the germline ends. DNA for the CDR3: TGTGCCAGCAGCGTTTACCTAGGGGAGCTGTTTTTT. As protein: CASSVYLGELFF.

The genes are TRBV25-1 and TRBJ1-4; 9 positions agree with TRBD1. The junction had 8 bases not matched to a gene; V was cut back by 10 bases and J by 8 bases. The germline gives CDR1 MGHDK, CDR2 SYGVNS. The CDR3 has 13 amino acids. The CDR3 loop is CATKDRGGEKLFF. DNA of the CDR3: TGTGCCACCAAGGACAGGGGCGGCGAAAAACTGTTTTTT. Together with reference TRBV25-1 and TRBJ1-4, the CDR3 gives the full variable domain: EADIYQTPRYLVIGTGKKITLECSQTMGHDKMYWYQQDPGMELHLIHYSYGVNSTEKGDLSSESTVSRIRTEHFPLTLESARPSHTSQYLCATKDRGGEKLFFGSGTQLSVL.

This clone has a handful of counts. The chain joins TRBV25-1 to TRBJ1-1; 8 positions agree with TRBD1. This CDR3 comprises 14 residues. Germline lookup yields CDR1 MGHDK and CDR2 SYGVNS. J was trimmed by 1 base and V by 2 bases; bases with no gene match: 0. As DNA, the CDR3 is TGTGCCAGCAGTGAAGACAGGGGGAACACTGAAGCTTTCTTT. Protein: CASSEDRGNTEAFF.

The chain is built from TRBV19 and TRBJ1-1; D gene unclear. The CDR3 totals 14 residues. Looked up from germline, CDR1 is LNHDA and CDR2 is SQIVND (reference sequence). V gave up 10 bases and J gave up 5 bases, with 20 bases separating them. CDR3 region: CATQTTLLGTEAFF. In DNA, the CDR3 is TGTGCCACTCAGACAACCTTATTGGGGACTGAAGCTTTCTTT.

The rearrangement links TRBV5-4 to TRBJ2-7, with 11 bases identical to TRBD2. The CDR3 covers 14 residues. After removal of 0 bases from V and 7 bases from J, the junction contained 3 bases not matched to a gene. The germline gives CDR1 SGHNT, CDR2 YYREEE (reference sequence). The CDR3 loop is CASSLGLAGQEQYF. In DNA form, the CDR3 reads TGTGCCAGCAGCTTGGGACTAGCGGGACAAGAGCAGTACTTC.

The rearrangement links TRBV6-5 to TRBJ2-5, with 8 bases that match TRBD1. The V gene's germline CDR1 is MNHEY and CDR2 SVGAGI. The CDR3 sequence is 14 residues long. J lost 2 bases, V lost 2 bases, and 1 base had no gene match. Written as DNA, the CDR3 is TGTGCCAGCAGTTACAACAGGGGGCAAGAGACCCAGTACTTC. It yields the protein CASSYNRGQETQYF.

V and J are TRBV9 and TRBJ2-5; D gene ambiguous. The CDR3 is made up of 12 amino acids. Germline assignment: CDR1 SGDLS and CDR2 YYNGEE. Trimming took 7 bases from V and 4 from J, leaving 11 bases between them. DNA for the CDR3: TGTGCCAGCGGCGGCACGATAGAGACCCAGTACTTC. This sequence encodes CASGGTIETQYF.

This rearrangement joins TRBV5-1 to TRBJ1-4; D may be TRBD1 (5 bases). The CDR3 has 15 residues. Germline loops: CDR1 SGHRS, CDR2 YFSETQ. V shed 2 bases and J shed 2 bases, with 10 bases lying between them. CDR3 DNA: TGCGCCAGCAGCTTCCAGGGTACTACTAATGAAAAACTGTTTTTT. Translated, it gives CASSFQGTTNEKLFF.

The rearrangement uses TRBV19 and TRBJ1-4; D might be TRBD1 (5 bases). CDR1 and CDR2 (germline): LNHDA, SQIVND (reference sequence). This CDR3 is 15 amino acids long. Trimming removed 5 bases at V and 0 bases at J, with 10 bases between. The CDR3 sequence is CASSFRGATNEKLFF. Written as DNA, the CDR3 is TGTGCCAGTAGTTTTAGGGGAGCAACTAATGAAAAACTGTTTTTT.

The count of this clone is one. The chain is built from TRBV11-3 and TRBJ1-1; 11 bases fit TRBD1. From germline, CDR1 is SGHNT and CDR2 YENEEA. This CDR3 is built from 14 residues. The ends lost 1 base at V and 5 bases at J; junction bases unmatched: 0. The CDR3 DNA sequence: TGTGCCAGCAGCTTAGGGGACAGGGGGACTGAAGCTTTCTTT. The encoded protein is CASSLGDRGTEAFF.